The 13 T cell receptor beta chains below were found in one sample sequenced in a study of T cells in Graves' hyperthyroidism and ophthalmopathy. RNA transcripts were the template for amplifying TCR beta CDR3 regions. A first-round RT-PCR of the TCR CDR3 used the HTBI primer set. TCRdb re-called the multiplex PCR reads with MiXCR, one entry per CDR3 protein. This sample has hundreds of thousands of distinct CDR3 sequences, with roughly 17% found just once. Sequencing used blood. The receptors come from a woman aged 18-30 years with Graves' hyperthyroidism.

J is TRBJ2-3 and V is TRBV6-4; unclear D gene. V gave up 0 bases and J gave up 1 base, with 8 bases separating them. The CDR3 sequence is 15 residues long. Germline V gene data show CDR1 as MRHNA and CDR2 as SNTAGT. DNA for the CDR3: TGTGCCAGCAGTGACTCCCCAGGAGGCACAGATACGCAGTATTTT. The encoded protein is CASSDSPGGTDTQYF.

This clonotype was seen repeatedly, ten times or more. The rearrangement uses TRBV2 and TRBJ2-5; D ambiguous. Trimming removed 1 base at V and 5 bases at J, with 11 bases between. Germline-derived CDR1 and CDR2 are SNHLY and FYNNEI. CDR3 length equals 14 residues. The CDR3 region is CASSEDGLGETQYF. The DNA of the CDR3 is TGTGCCAGCAGTGAAGATGGTCTGGGGGAGACCCAGTACTTC.

This clonotype was observed many times. Germline and junction disagree at one end, which may indicate a read error. The chain recombines TRBV12-3 or TRBV12-4 with TRBJ1-5; TRBD1 is a possible D gene (6 bases). The CDR3 extends over 13 amino acids. The CDR3 loop is CASSLGGVQPQHF. CDR3 DNA: TGTGCCAGCAGCTTAGGGGGGGTTCAGCCCCAGCATTTT.

This clonotype came up many times. The chain couples TRBV30 to TRBJ2-1, with 9 nucleotides matching TRBD2. CDR3 length: 19 amino acids. Germline assignment: CDR1 GTSNPN and CDR2 SVGIG (reference sequence). Trimming removed 2 bases from V and 5 bases from J; junction bases left unmatched: 19. The CDR3 protein is CAWSPVPLPWASGDNEQFF. The CDR3 DNA reads as TGTGCCTGGAGTCCCGTCCCTCTCCCCTGGGCTAGCGGGGACAATGAGCAGTTCTTC.

The chain employs TRBV12-3 or TRBV12-4 and TRBJ2-7; 9 bases line up with TRBD2. This CDR3 is built from 15 residues. Trimming took 6 bases from V and 0 from J; bases not matched to a gene: 6. CDR3 loop: CASSTSGGSSYEQYF. CDR3 nucleotide sequence: TGTGCCAGCAGCACCAGCGGGGGGAGCTCCTACGAGCAGTACTTC.

This clonotype was recorded many times. This chain connects TRBV2 to TRBJ2-1, with TRBD2 matching 8 bases. Germline V gene data show CDR1 as SNHLY and CDR2 as FYNNEI. V dropped 6 bases and J dropped 4; count of bases not matched to a gene: 11. The CDR3 spans 16 residues. For the CDR3, the DNA is TGTGCCAGCAGCCTCGGGGTCGCGGGGGGATACAATGAGCAGTTCTTC. Amino acid sequence: CASSLGVAGGYNEQFF.

This clonotype was found many times. This sequence joins TRBV6-6 and TRBJ1-2; D is ambiguous. Trimming removed 2 bases from V and 0 bases from J, with 7 bases in between. CDR3 length: 14 residues. The germline V gene encodes CDR1 MNHNY and CDR2 SVGAGI (reference sequence). CDR3 residues: CASSYDGPNYGYTF. In nucleotides, the CDR3 is TGTGCCAGCAGTTACGACGGGCCTAACTATGGCTACACCTTC.

This chain connects TRBV27 to TRBJ1-2; 7 positions agree with TRBD1. Germline V lookup: CDR1 MNHEY, CDR2 SMNVEV (reference sequence). J gave up 4 bases and V 4 bases, and 6 bases lay outside the gene matches. The CDR3 is made up of 14 amino acids. The CDR3 coding sequence is TGTGCCAGCAGTTCAGGGGGACAGCCCTATGGCTACACCTTC. This encodes CASSSGGQPYGYTF.

This clonotype was observed at least ten times. V and J are TRBV11-3 and TRBJ2-1; the D gene could be TRBD1 or TRBD2 (5 bases each). Germline-derived CDR1 and CDR2 are SGHNT and YENEEA. V was trimmed by 5 bases and J by 2 bases, leaving 13 bases between them. This CDR3 has 15 amino acids. In nucleotides, the CDR3 is TGTGCCAGCAGCCCCACGGGACGGCCCTACAATGAGCAGTTCTTC. It translates to CASSPTGRPYNEQFF.

This clonotype was seen ten or more times. The chain employs TRBV6-1 and TRBJ2-3, with 8 bases identical to TRBD2. Germline V lookup: CDR1 MNHNS, CDR2 SASEGT. Germline trimming cut 7 bases from V and 4 bases from J; bases unmatched to any gene: 10. This CDR3 comprises 15 residues. DNA for the CDR3: TGTGCCAGCAAAATTGGTAGCGGGGAGTCAGATACGCAGTATTTT. Amino acids: CASKIGSGESDTQYF.

This clonotype was detected ten times or more. The chain recombines TRBV24-1 with TRBJ2-3; 8 bases agree with TRBD2. This CDR3 has 17 amino acids. V shed 3 bases, J shed 2 bases, and the junction held 9 bases outside the gene matches. The germline CDR1 and CDR2 sequences are KGHDR and SFDVKD. The CDR3 nucleotides read TGTGCCACCAGTGATCCCACCGGGACTAGGGACACAGATACGCAGTATTTT. It specifies CATSDPTGTRDTDTQYF.

This clonotype was observed a handful of times. J is TRBJ2-7 and V is TRBV4-1; the match to TRBD1 covers 8 bases. The CDR3 has 16 amino acids. The V gene end was trimmed by 0 bases and the J gene end by 2 bases; junction bases not matched to a gene: 6. The germline CDR1 and CDR2 sequences are MGHRA and YSYEKL. This chain's CDR3 is CASSQDVTGVTYEQYF. CDR3 DNA sequence: TGCGCCAGCAGCCAAGATGTGACAGGGGTGACCTACGAGCAGTACTTC.

This clonotype was counted a few times. CDR3 loop: CASSLETGRRYGYTF. DNA of the CDR3: TGTGCCAGCAGTTTAGAGACAGGACGTCGCTATGGCTACACCTTC. V is TRBV6-1 and J is TRBJ1-2; TRBD1 is a possible D gene (6 bases). The CDR3 extends over 15 amino acids. Germline values: CDR1 MNHNS, CDR2 SASEGT. The germline V and J ends were trimmed by 5 bases and 4 bases, with 17 bases remaining between them.